Below, one T cell receptor beta chain is given with its context. The sample is drawn from a study of cytomegalovirus exposure and HLA in healthy donors. The PCR made use of 60 Vbeta and 13 Jbeta primers. Some clones are missing from TCRdb's copy, which holds only in-frame ones; the method was immunoSEQ multiplex PCR. Of around 99,000 clones detected, around 77% appear once; the ten largest clones hold over 3%. The receptor was isolated from a man aged 35 to 55 in good health and CMV-seronegative. The sample consisted of PBMCs.

In DNA form, the CDR3 reads TGTGCCAGCAGTTTCGTTTTTCAGCCCCAGCATTTT. It codes for CASSFVFQPQHF. This sequence joins TRBV28 and TRBJ1-5; D is unresolved. V was trimmed by 3 bases and J by 6 bases, leaving 6 bases between them. This CDR3 region has 12 residues. The V gene's germline CDR1 is MDHEN and CDR2 SYDVKM.